This entry concerns a single T cell receptor (beta chain). Method: immunoSEQ multiplex PCR; TCRdb's copy keeps in-frame clones and lacks some. The sample has 65,000 to 90,000 clones, approximately 89% seen once. The entry originates in a study of T cell changes during pregnancy in multiple sclerosis. Germline-derived CDR1 and CDR2 are SGHTA and FQGTGA. Deletions cut 5 bases from V and 1 base from J, with 8 bases between. CDR3 length: 13 residues. The TCR originated in a female donor with multiple sclerosis, enrolled in a pregnancy study. The chain is built from TRBV7-3 and TRBJ2-5; tentative D call: TRBD2 (5 bases). Sequences were derived from peripheral blood, sampled in the first trimester of pregnancy. CDR3 bases: TGTGCCAGCAGCCGGGGATTCCAAGAGACCCAGTACTTC. The encoded protein is CASSRGFQETQYF.